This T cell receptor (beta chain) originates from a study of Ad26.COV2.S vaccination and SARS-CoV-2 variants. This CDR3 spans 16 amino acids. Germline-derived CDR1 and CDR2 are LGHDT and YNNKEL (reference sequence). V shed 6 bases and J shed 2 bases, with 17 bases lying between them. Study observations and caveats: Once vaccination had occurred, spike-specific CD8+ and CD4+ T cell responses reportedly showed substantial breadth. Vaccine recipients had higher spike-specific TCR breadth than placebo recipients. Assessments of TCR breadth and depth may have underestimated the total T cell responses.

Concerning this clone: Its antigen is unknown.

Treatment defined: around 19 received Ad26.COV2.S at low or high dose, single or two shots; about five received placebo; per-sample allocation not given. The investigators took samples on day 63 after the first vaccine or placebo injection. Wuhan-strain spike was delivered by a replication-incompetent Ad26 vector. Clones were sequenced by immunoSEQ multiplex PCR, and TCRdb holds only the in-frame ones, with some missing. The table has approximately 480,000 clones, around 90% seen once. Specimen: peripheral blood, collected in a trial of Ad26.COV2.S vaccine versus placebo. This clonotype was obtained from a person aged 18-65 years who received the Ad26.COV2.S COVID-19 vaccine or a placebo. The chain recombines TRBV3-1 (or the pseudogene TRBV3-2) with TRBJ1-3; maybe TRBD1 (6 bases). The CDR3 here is CASSQYFGDTGNTIYF. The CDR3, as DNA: TGTGCCAGCAGTCAGTATTTCGGGGACACTGGAAACACCATATATTTT.